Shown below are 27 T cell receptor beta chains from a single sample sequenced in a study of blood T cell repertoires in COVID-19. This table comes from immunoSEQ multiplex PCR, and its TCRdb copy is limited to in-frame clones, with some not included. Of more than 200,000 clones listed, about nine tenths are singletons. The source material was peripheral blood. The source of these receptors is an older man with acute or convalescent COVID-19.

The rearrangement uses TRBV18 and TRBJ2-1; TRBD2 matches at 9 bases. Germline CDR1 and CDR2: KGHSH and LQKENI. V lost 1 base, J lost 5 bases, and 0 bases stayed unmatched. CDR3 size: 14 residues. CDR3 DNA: TGTGCCAGCTCACCACTAGCGGGAGACAATGAGCAGTTCTTC. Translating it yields CASSPLAGDNEQFF.

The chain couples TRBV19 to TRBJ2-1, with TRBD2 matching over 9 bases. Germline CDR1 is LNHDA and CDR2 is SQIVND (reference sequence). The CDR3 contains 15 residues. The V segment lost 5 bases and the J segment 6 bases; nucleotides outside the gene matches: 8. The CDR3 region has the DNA TGTGCCAGTAGTCCTCGACTAGCGGCGCTCAATGAGCAGTTCTTC. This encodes CASSPRLAALNEQFF.

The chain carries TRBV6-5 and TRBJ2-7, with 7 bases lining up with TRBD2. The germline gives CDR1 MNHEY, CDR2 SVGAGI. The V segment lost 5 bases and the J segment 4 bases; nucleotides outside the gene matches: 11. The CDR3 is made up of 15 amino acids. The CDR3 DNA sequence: TGTGCCAGCAGTCGAACAGCGGGACCAGAGTACGAGCAGTACTTC. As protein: CASSRTAGPEYEQYF.

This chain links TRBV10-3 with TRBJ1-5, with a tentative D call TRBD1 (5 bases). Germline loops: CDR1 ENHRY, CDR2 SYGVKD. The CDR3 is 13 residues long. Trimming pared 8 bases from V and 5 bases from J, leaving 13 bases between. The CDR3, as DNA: TGTGCCATCGGGTTGGGGGGGGATCAGCCCCAGCATTTT. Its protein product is CAIGLGGDQPQHF.

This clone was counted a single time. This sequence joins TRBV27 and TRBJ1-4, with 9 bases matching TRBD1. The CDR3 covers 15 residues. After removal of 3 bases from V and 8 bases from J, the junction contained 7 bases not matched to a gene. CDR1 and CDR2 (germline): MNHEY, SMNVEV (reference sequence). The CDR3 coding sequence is TGTGCCAGCAGTTTTCAAGGGACAGGGTACGAAAAACTGTTTTTT. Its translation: CASSFQGTGYEKLFF.

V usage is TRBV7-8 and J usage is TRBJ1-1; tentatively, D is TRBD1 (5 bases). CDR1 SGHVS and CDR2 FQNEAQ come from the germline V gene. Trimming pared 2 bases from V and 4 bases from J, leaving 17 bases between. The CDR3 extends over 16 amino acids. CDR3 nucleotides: TGTGCCAGCAGCTTATCTCCGGGCAGGGTGATCACTGAAGCTTTCTTT. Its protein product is CASSLSPGRVITEAFF.

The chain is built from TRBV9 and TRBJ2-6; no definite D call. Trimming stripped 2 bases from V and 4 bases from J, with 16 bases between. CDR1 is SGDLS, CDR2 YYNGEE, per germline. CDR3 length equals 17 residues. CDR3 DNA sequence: TGTGCCAGCAGCGTTGAAGGCGGCTTTTGGGGGGCCAACGTCCTGACTTTC. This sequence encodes CASSVEGGFWGANVLTF. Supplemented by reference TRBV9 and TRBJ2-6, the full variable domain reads DSGVTQTPKHLITATGQRVTLRCSPRSGDLSVYWYQQSLDQGLQFLIQYYNGEERAKGNILERFSAQQFPDLHSELNLSSLELGDSALYFCASSVEGGFWGANVLTFGAGSRLTVL.

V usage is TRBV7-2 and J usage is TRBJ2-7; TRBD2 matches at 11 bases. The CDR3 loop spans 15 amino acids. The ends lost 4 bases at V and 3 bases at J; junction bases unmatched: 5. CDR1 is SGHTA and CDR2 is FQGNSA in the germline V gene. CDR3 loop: CASSSGLADLYEQYF. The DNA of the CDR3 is TGTGCCAGCAGCTCGGGACTAGCGGACCTCTACGAGCAGTACTTC.

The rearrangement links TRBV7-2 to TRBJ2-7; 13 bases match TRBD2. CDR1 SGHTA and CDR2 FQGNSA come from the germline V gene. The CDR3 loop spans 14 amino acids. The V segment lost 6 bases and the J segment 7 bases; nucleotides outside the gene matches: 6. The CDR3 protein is CASSPGLAGREQYF. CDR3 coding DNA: TGTGCCAGCAGTCCGGGACTAGCGGGAAGAGAGCAGTACTTC.

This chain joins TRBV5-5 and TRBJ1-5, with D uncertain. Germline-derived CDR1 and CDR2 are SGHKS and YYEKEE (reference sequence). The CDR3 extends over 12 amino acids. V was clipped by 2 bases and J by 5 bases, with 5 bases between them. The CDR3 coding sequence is TGTGCCAGCAGCTTTCTTGATCAGCCCCAGCATTTT. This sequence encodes CASSFLDQPQHF.

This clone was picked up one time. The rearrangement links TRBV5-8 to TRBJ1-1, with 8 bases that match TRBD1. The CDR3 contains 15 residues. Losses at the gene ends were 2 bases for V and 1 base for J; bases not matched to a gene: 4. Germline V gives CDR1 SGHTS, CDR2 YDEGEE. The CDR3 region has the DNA TGTGCCAGCAGCTTAAGACAGGGGAGGAACACTGAAGCTTTCTTT. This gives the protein CASSLRQGRNTEAFF.

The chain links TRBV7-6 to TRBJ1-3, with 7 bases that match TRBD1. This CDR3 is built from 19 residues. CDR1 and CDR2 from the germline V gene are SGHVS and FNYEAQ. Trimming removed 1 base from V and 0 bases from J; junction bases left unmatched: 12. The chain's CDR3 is CASSLGVAGQASSGNTIYF. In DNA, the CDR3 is TGTGCCAGCAGCTTAGGGGTCGCTGGACAGGCATCCTCTGGAAACACCATATATTTT.

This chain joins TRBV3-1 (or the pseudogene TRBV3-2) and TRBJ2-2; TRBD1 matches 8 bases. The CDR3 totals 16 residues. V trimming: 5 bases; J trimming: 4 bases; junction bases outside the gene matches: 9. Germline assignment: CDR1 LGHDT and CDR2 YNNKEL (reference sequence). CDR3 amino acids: CASSTMTGVGTGELFF. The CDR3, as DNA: TGTGCCAGCAGCACCATGACAGGGGTCGGCACCGGGGAGCTGTTTTTT.

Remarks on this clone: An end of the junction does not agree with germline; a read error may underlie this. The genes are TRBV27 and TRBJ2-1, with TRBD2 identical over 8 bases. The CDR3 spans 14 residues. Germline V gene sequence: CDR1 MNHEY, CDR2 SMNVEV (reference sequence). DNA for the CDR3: TGTGCCAGCAGCGGGAGGGACTCCTTCAATGAGCAGTTCTTC. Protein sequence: CASSGRDSFNEQFF.

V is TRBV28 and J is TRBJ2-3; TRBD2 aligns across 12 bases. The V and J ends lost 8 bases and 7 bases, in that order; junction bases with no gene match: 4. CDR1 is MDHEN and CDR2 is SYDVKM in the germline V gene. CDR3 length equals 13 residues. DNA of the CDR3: TGTGCCAGCCAGACTAGCGGGAGAAATACGCAGTATTTT. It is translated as CASQTSGRNTQYF.

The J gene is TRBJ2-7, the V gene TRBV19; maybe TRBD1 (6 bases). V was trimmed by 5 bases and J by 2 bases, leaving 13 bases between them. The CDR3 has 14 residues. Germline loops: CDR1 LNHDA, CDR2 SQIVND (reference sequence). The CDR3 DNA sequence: TGTGCCAGTAGTCTTCCAGGGGCTCCCTACGAGCAGTACTTC. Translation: CASSLPGAPYEQYF.

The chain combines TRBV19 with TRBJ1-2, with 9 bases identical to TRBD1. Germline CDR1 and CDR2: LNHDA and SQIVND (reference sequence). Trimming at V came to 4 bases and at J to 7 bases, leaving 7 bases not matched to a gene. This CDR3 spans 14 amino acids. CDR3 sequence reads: CASSTGTGMGGYTF. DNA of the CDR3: TGTGCCAGTAGTACCGGGACAGGGATGGGTGGCTACACCTTC.

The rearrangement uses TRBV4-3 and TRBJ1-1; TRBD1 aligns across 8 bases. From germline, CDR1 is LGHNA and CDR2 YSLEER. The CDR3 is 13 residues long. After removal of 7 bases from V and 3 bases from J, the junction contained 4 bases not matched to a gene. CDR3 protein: CASKDRVDTEAFF. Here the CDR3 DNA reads TGCGCCAGCAAGGACAGGGTGGACACTGAAGCTTTCTTT.

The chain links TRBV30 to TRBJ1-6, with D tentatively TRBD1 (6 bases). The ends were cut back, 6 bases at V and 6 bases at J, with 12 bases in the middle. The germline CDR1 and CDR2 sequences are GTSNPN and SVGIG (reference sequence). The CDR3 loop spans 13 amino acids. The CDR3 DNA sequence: TGTGCCTGCCAGCGACAGGTTAATTCACCCCTCCACTTT. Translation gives CACQRQVNSPLHF.

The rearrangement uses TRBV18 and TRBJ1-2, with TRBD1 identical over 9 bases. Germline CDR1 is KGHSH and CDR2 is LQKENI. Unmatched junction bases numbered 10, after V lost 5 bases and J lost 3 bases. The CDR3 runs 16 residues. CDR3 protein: CASSSQPGQGDYGYTF. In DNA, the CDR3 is TGTGCCAGCTCATCCCAACCGGGACAGGGAGACTATGGCTACACCTTC.

The CDR3 region has the DNA TGTGCCAGCAGCCGGGACAGTATCTATGGCTACACCTTC. Amino acid sequence: CASSRDSIYGYTF. The chain employs TRBV7-9 and TRBJ1-2; 7 bases agree with TRBD1. In germline, CDR1 is SEHNR, CDR2 FQNEAQ (reference sequence). The CDR3 length is 13 residues. With 5 bases clipped from V and 4 bases from J, the junction kept 4 bases outside the gene matches.

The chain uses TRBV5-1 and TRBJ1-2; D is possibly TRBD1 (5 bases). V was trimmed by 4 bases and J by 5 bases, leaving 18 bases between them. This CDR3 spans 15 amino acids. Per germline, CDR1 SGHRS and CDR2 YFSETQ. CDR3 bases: TGCGCCAGCAGCCCCCGGGACTCGCAAAGTTATGGCTACACCTTC. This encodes CASSPRDSQSYGYTF.

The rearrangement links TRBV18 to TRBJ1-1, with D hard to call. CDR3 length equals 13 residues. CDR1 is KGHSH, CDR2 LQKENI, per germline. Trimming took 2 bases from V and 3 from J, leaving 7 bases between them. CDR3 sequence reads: CASSPDLYTEAFF. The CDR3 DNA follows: TGTGCCAGCTCACCAGACTTGTACACTGAAGCTTTCTTT.

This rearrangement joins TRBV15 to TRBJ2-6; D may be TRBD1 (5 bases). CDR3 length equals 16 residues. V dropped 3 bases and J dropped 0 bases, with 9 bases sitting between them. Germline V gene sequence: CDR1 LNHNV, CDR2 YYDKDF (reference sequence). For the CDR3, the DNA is TGTGCCACCAGCAGGCTCCAGGGCTCTGGGGCCAACGTCCTGACTTTC. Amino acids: CATSRLQGSGANVLTF.

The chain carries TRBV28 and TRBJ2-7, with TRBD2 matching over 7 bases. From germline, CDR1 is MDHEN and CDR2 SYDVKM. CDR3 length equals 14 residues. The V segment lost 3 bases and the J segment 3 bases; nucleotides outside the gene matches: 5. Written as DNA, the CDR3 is TGTGCCAGCAGTTTGGCGGGAGTAGGCTACGAGCAGTACTTC. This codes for CASSLAGVGYEQYF.

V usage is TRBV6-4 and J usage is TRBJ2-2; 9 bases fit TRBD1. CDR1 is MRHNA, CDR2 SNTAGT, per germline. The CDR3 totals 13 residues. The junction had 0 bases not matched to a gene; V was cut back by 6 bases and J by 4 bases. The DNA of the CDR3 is TGTGCCAGCAGACAGGGGGCCACCGGGGAGCTGTTTTTT. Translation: CASRQGATGELFF.

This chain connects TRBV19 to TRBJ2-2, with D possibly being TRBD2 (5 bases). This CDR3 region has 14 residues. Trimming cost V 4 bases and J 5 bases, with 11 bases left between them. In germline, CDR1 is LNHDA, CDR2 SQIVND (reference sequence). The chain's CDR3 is CASSRPTGTGELFF. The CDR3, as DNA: TGTGCCAGTAGTAGACCGACGGGGACCGGGGAGCTGTTTTTT.